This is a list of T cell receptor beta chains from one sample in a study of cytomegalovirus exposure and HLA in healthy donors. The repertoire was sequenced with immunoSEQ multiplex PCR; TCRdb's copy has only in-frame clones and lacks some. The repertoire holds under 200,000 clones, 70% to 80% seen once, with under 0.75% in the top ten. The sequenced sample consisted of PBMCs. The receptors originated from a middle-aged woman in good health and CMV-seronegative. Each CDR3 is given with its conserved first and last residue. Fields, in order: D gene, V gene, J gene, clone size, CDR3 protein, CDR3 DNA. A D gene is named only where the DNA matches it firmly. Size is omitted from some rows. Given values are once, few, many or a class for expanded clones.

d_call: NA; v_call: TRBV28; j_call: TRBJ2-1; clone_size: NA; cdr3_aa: CASSFVQGNGLNEQFF; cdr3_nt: TGTGCCAGCAGTTTCGTGCAGGGGAACGGGCTTAATGAGCAGTTCTTC
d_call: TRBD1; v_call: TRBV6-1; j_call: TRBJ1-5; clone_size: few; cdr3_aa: CASSEAGGYNQPQHF; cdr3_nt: TGTGCCAGCAGTGAGGCAGGGGGTTACAATCAGCCCCAGCATTTT
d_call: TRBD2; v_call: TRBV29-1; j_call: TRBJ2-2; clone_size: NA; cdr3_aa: CSVLTSGSLGGELFF; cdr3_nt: TGCAGCGTTTTAACTAGCGGGAGTCTGGGCGGGGAGCTGTTTTTT
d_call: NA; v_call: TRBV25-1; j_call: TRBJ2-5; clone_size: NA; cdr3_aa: CASSERSSWETQYF; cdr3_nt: TGTGCCAGCAGTGAACGGAGTAGCTGGGAGACCCAGTACTTC
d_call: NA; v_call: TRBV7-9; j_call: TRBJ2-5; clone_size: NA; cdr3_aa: CASSLGGAQETQYF; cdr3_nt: TGTGCCAGCAGCTTGGGGGGAGCCCAAGAGACCCAGTACTTC
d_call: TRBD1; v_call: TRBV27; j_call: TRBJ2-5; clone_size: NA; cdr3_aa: CASSSPAGGKETQYF; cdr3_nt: TGTGCCAGCAGTTCCCCCGCAGGGGGCAAAGAGACCCAGTACTTC
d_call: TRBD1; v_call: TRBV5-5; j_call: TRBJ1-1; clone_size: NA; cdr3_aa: CASSPGQDNTEAFF; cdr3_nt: TGTGCCAGCAGCCCAGGACAGGATAACACTGAAGCTTTCTTT
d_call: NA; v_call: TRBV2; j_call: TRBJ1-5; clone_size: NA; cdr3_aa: CASSETESSNQPQHF; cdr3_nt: TGTGCCAGCAGTGAAACAGAGAGTAGCAATCAGCCCCAGCATTTT
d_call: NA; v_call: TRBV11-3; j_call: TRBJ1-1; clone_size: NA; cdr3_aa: CASSLSPGAGTEAFF; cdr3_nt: TGTGCCAGCAGCTTAAGTCCAGGGGCAGGCACTGAAGCTTTCTTT
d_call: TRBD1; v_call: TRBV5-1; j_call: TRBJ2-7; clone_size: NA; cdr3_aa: CASSLRDRGPREQYF; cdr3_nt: TGCGCCAGCAGCTTGAGGGACAGGGGTCCGCGCGAGCAGTACTTC
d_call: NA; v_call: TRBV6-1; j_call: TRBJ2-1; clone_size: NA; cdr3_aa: CASSRTPFTYNEQFF; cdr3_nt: TGTGCCAGCAGTCGAACTCCCTTCACCTACAATGAGCAGTTCTTC
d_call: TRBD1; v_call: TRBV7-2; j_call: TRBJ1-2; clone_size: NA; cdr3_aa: CASSLGPGQAPTYGYTF; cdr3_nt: TGTGCCAGCAGCCTAGGGCCGGGACAGGCCCCAACCTATGGCTACACCTTC
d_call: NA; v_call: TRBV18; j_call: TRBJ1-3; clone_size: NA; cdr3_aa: CASSPRTDSGNTIYF; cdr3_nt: TGTGCCAGCTCACCACGGACTGACTCTGGAAACACCATATATTTT
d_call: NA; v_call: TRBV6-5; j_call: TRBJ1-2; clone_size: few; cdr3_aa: CASSPQTTYGYTF; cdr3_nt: TGTGCCAGCAGCCCCCAGACTACCTATGGCTACACCTTC
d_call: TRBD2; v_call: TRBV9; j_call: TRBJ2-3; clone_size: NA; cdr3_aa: CASRGAGGPTDTQYF; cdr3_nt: TGTGCCAGCAGAGGGGCGGGGGGGCCCACAGATACGCAGTATTTT
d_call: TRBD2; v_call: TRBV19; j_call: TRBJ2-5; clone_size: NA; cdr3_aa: CASSMRLAGGSWETQYF; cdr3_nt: TGTGCCAGTAGTATGCGTCTAGCGGGAGGTAGTTGGGAGACCCAGTACTTC
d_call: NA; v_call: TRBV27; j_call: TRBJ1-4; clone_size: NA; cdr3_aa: CASSFQGNNEKLFF; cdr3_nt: TGTGCCAGCAGTTTTCAGGGTAATAATGAAAAACTGTTTTTT
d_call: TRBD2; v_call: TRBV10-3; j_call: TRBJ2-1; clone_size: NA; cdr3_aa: CAIKRTSGSEGEQFF; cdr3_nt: TGTGCCATCAAGAGGACTAGCGGGAGTGAGGGTGAGCAGTTCTTC
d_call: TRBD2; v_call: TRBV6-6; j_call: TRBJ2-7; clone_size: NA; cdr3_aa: CASSYAQGGPYEQYF; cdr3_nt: TGTGCCAGCAGTTACGCCCAGGGAGGGCCCTACGAGCAGTACTTC
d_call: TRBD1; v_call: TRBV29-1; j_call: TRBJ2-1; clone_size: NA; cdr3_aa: CSVETGGSYNEQFF; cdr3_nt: TGCAGCGTTGAGACAGGGGGATCCTACAATGAGCAGTTCTTC
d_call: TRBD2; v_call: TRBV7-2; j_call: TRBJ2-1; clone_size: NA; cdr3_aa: CASSLSPSGGANEQFF; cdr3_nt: TGTGCCAGCAGCTTATCCCCTAGCGGGGGGGCTAATGAGCAGTTCTTC
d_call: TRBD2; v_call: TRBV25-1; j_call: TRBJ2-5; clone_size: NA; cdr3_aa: CASSEGGGRETQYF; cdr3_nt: TGTGCCAGCAGTGAAGGGGGAGGGCGAGAGACCCAGTACTTC
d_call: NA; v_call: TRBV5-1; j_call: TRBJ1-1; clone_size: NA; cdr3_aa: CASSLDSEAFF; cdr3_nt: TGCGCCAGCAGTCTCGACAGTGAAGCTTTCTTT
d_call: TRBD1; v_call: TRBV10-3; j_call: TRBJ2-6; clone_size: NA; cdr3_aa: CAISLGTGNGANVLTF; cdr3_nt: TGTGCCATCAGCCTCGGGACAGGGAACGGGGCCAACGTCCTGACTTTC
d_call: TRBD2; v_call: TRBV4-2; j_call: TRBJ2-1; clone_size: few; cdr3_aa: CASSREGTSGSHEQFF; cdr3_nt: TGTGCCAGCAGCCGGGAGGGGACTAGCGGGAGCCATGAGCAGTTCTTC
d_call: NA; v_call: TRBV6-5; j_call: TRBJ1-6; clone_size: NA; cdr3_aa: CASSREIHSPLHF; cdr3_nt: TGTGCCAGCTCACGGGAAATTCATTCACCCCTCCACTTT
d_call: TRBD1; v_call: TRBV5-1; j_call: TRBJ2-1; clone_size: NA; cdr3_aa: CASSWDRGSAEQFF; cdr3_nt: TGCGCCAGCAGCTGGGACAGGGGATCGGCAGAGCAGTTCTTC
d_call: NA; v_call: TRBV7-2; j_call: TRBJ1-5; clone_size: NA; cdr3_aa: CASSLGGGGQPQHF; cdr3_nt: TGTGCCAGCAGCTTAGGGGGGGGTGGCCAGCCCCAGCATTTT
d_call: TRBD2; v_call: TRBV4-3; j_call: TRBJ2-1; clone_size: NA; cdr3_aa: CASSQDSSGSSYNEQFF; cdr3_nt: TGCGCCAGCAGCCAAGATTCGAGCGGGAGCTCCTACAATGAGCAGTTCTTC
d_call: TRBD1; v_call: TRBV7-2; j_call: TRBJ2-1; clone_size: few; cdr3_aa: CASSLAGTGGFEQFF; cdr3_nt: TGTGCCAGCAGCCTAGCGGGGACAGGGGGATTTGAGCAGTTCTTC
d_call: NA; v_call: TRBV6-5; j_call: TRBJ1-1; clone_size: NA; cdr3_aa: CASSPGPNREAFF; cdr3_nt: TGTGCCAGCAGCCCCGGGCCGAACAGGGAAGCTTTCTTT
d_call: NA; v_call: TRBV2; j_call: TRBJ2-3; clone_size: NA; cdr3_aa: CASKVGVGTDTQYF; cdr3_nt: TGTGCCAGCAAAGTGGGAGTAGGCACAGATACGCAGTATTTT
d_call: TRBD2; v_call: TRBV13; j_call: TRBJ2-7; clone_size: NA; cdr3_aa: CASSPGLAGEYEQYF; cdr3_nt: TGTGCCAGCAGCCCCGGACTAGCGGGCGAGTACGAGCAGTACTTC
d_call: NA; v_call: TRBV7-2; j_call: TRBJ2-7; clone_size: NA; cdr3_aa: CASSLRGGPGTYEQYF; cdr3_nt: TGTGCCAGCAGCTTAAGGGGGGGCCCGGGTACCTACGAGCAGTACTTC
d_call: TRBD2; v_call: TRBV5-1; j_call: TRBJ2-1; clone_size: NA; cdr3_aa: CASSLVASGSNEQFF; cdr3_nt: TGCGCCAGCAGCTTGGTGGCTAGCGGGAGTAATGAGCAGTTCTTC
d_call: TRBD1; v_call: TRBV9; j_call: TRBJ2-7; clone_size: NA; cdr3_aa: CASSVAGTGASEQYF; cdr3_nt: TGTGCCAGCAGCGTCGCCGGGACAGGGGCTTCCGAGCAGTACTTC
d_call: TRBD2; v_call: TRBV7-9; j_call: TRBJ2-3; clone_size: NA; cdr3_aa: CSSSQILAGVQDTQYF; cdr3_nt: TGTTCCAGCAGCCAGATACTAGCGGGAGTCCAAGATACGCAGTATTTT
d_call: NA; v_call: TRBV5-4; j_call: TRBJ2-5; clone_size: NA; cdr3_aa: CASSRESETQYF; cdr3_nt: TGTGCCAGCAGCCGGGAGTCAGAGACCCAGTACTTC
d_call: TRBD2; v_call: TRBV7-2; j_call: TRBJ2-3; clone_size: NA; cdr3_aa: CASSQLAGGPDTQYF; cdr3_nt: TGTGCCAGCAGCCAACTAGCGGGAGGACCAGATACGCAGTATTTT
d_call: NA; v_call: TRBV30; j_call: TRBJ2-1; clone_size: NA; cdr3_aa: CAWSVARTDWITYNEQFF; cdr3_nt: TGTGCCTGGAGTGTGGCCCGAACGGACTGGATAACCTACAATGAGCAGTTCTTC
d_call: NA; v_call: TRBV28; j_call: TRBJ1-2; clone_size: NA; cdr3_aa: CASSLPLNYGYTF; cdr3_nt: TGTGCCAGCAGTTTACCACTCAACTATGGCTACACCTTC
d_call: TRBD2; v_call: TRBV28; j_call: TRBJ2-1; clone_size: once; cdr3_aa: CASSLGLAADNEQFF; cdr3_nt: TGTGCCAGCAGTTTAGGTCTAGCGGCTGACAATGAGCAGTTCTTC
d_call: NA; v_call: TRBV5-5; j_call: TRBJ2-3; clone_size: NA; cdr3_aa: CASSSSEGVVTDTQYF; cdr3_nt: TGTGCCAGCAGCTCCAGCGAGGGGGTGGTCACAGATACGCAGTATTTT